This record concerns one T cell receptor (beta chain) sequence. As yet, its antigen is unknown. CDR3 size: 14 residues. Trimming shortened V by 0 bases and J by 12 bases, and 18 bases separated the two germline ends. CDR1 is GTSNPN and CDR2 is SVGIG in the germline V gene (reference sequence). The sort gate was single viable CD3+CD4+CD8-CD45RO+ cells for memory CD4+ T cells. Donors' CMV status reflects serum IgG against pp150, pp28, p38, p52. The data originate from a study of memory CD4+ T cells and cytomegalovirus serostatus. At the level of the study: Donors were healthy Belgian adults, several CMV seropositive and 24 seronegative.

Broader study findings: Repertoires predicted CMV serostatus with median bootstrapped AUC of about 0.95. Each of approximately 63 CMV-associated TCRbeta sequences occurred in one to five individuals.

Sequencing was performed with immunoSEQ multiplex PCR; in TCRdb, only in-frame clones are kept and a portion is missing. The sample carries roughly 50,000 clones, 82% recorded once. The gene calls are TRBV30 and TRBJ2-1; D is perhaps TRBD2 (6 bases). The receptor comes from an adult in good health and CMV-seronegative. Some clones in this sample may be carry-over from other donors' samples. The sequenced sample was memory CD4+ T cells from blood. The CDR3 nucleotides read TGTGCCTGGAGTGTAAGTCGGGGGTTCATCCGGCAGTTCTTC. Translation gives CAWSVSRGFIRQFF.